Presented here are 12 T cell receptor beta chains from one specimen sequenced in a study of blood T cell repertoires in COVID-19. The data were produced by immunoSEQ multiplex PCR, yet TCRdb's version contains in-frame clones alone and is incomplete. This repertoire shows 250,000 to 400,000 clones, about nine tenths found once; its top ten account for 1%. Sequenced material: peripheral blood. All receptors come from a man aged 45-65 years with active or convalescent COVID-19.

The chain links TRBV6-5 to TRBJ2-5; TRBD1 might be the D (5 bases). The CDR3 totals 15 residues. The V end lost 2 bases, the J end lost 5 bases, and 15 bases lay between the germline ends. Looked up from germline, CDR1 is MNHEY and CDR2 is SVGAGI. The CDR3 DNA sequence: TGTGCCAGCAGTTACGGCCAGGGCCCCGGGGAGACCCAGTACTTC. It codes for CASSYGQGPGETQYF.

V usage is TRBV9 and J usage is TRBJ2-2; D might be TRBD2 (5 bases). The germline gives CDR1 SGDLS, CDR2 YYNGEE. The CDR3 loop spans 17 amino acids. Trimming left V 4 bases short and J 2 bases short, with 18 bases between. CDR3 in DNA: TGTGCCAGCAGCACTAGACCTTATCAGGCCAACACCGGGGAGCTGTTTTTT. Protein product: CASSTRPYQANTGELFF.

The V and J genes are TRBV7-9 and TRBJ2-3, with 10 bases aligning to TRBD2. This CDR3 region has 17 residues. The ends lost 4 bases at V and 3 bases at J; junction bases unmatched: 10. CDR1 and CDR2 (germline): SEHNR, FQNEAQ (reference sequence). CDR3 residues: CASSWGTSVRGTDTQYF. Here the CDR3 DNA reads TGTGCCAGCAGCTGGGGGACTAGCGTAAGGGGTACAGATACGCAGTATTTT.

This chain uses TRBV9 with TRBJ2-3; TRBD2 might be the D (5 bases). Germline V gives CDR1 SGDLS, CDR2 YYNGEE. The CDR3 length is 15 residues. Trimming removed 3 bases from V and 0 bases from J, with 11 bases in between. The CDR3, as DNA: TGTGCCAGCAGCGAGGCGGGCTTGAGCACAGATACGCAGTATTTT. Translating it yields CASSEAGLSTDTQYF. The entire variable domain, with the rest obtained from reference TRBV9 and TRBJ2-3, is as follows: DSGVTQTPKHLITATGQRVTLRCSPRSGDLSVYWYQQSLDQGLQFLIQYYNGEERAKGNILERFSAQQFPDLHSELNLSSLELGDSALYFCASSEAGLSTDTQYFGPGTRLTVL.

The chain is built from TRBV3-1 (or the pseudogene TRBV3-2) and TRBJ2-5; D possibly corresponds to TRBD2 (5 bases). The CDR3 sequence is 16 residues long. V gave up 4 bases and J gave up 5 bases, with 20 bases separating them. Per the germline V gene, CDR1 is LGHDT and CDR2 is YNNKEL (reference sequence). The CDR3 sequence is CASSPPASGFGETQYF. As DNA, the CDR3 is TGTGCCAGCAGCCCCCCGGCCTCGGGGTTCGGGGAGACCCAGTACTTC.

The V call is TRBV11-3, the J call TRBJ2-1; D is possibly TRBD2 (6 bases). The CDR3 is 15 residues long. V lost 2 bases to trimming and J lost 6 bases, with 14 bases between them. Germline CDR1 SGHNT, CDR2 YENEEA. The CDR3 is CASSLQGGSLNEQFF. For the CDR3, the DNA is TGTGCCAGCAGCTTACAGGGAGGCTCCCTCAATGAGCAGTTCTTC.

This clone was observed a single time. The CDR3, as DNA: TGTGCCAGCAGTTTAAGGGGGAACACTGAAGCTTTCTTT. The encoded protein is CASSLRGNTEAFF. The J gene is TRBJ1-1, the V gene TRBV12-3 or TRBV12-4, with D possibly being TRBD1 (5 bases). Trimming removed 2 bases from V and 1 base from J, with 5 bases in between. The CDR3 has 13 residues.

This chain links TRBV7-6 with TRBJ2-2; perhaps TRBD2 as D (7 bases). From germline, CDR1 is SGHVS and CDR2 FNYEAQ. V lost 1 base and J 5 bases, leaving 17 bases between the germline ends. The CDR3 runs to 17 residues. CDR3 in DNA: TGTGCCAGCAGCTTAGGGGCCGGGGGGCCGGGTACCGGGGAGCTGTTTTTT. It specifies CASSLGAGGPGTGELFF. The full variable domain, completed using reference TRBV7-6 and TRBJ2-2, is GAGVSQSPRYKVTKRGQDVALRCDPISGHVSLYWYRQALGQGPEFLTYFNYEAQQDKSGLPNDRFSAERPEGSISTLTIQRTEQRDSAMYRCASSLGAGGPGTGELFFGEGSRLTVL.

The chain recombines TRBV29-1 with TRBJ2-3; a weak D match, TRBD1 (5 bases). V was shortened by 4 bases and J by 6 bases, with 8 bases between the two germline ends. This CDR3 has 11 residues. Germline V lookup: CDR1 SQVTM, CDR2 ANQGSEA. CDR3 in DNA: TGCAGCGTTGTGACAGCGGATACGCAGTATTTT. Its translation is CSVVTADTQYF.

The chain joins TRBV28 to TRBJ2-7, with TRBD1 matching over 10 bases. J lost 4 bases, V lost 3 bases, and 12 bases had no gene match. Per the germline V gene, CDR1 is MDHEN and CDR2 is SYDVKM. The CDR3 has 17 residues. The DNA for the CDR3 is TGTGCCAGCAGTTTTAGCGGGGAGACAGGGGGCAGGTACGAGCAGTACTTC. Translation gives CASSFSGETGGRYEQYF.

The chain carries TRBV10-3 and TRBJ2-1; 8 nucleotides match TRBD2. In germline, CDR1 is ENHRY, CDR2 SYGVKD. Trimming removed 7 bases from V and 9 bases from J; junction bases left unmatched: 8. The CDR3 totals 13 residues. CDR3 DNA sequence: TGTGCCATCACCCCGGGGGGGGCTGGTGAGCAGTTCTTC. The encoded protein is CAITPGGAGEQFF.

The V call is TRBV4-2, the J call TRBJ2-1, with 9 bases aligning to TRBD2. J was trimmed by 8 bases and V by 0 bases; bases with no gene match: 5. Germline CDR1 is LGHNA and CDR2 is YNFKEQ. CDR3 size: 15 residues. The CDR3 DNA reads as TGTGCCAGCAGCCAAGATACTAGCGGGTATTATGAGCAGTTCTTC. Its protein product is CASSQDTSGYYEQFF.